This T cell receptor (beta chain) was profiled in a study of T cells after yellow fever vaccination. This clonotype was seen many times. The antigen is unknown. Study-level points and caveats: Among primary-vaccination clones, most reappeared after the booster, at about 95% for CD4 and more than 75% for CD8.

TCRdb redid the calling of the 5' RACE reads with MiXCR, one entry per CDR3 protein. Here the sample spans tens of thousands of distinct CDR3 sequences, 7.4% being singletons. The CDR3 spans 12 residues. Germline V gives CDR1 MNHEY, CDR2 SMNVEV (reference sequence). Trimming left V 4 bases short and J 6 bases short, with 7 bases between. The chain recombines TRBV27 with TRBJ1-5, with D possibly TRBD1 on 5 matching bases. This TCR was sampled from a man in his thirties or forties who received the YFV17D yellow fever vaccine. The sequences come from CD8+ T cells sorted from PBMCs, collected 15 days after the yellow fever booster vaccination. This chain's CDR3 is CASSSGGQPQHF. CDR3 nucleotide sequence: TGTGCCAGCAGTTCGGGGGGTCAGCCCCAGCATTTT.